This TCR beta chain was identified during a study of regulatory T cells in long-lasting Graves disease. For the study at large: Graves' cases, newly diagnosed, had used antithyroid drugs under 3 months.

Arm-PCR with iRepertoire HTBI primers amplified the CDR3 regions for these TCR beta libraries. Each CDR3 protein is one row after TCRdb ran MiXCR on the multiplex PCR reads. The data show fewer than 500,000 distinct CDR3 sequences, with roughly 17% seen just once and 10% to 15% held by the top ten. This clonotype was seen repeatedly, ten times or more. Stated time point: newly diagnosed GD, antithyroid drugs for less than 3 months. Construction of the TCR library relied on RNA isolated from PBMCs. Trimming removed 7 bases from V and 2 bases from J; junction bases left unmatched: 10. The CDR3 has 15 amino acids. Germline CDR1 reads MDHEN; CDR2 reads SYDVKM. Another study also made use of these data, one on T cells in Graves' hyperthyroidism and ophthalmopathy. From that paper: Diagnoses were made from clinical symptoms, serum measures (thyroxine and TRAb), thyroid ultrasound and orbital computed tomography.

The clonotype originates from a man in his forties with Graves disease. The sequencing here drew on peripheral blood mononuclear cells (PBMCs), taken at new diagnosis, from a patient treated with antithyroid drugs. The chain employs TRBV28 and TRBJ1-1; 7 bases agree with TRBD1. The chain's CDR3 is CASTRTGQLNTEAFF. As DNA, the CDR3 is TGTGCCAGCACCCGGACGGGACAGCTAAACACTGAAGCTTTCTTT.